One sample yielded the 17 T cell receptor beta chains listed below, sequenced in a study of metastatic and nonmetastatic thyroid tumors. With MiXCR, TCRdb called clones anew from the PCR reads. The sample contains 30,000 to 35,000 clones, 15% of which appear only once. Each patient came to thyroid surgery without any prior treatment (of any kind). Specimen: blood. The receptors stem from a male donor with papillary thyroid cancer or a benign thyroid nodule (not recorded which). Some clones in this sample may be carry-over from other donors' samples.

This clone appeared many times. The chain couples TRBV6-5 to TRBJ2-7; no clear D. The CDR3 has 15 residues. The germline V and J ends were trimmed by 0 bases and 2 bases, with 11 bases remaining between them. Germline V gives CDR1 MNHEY, CDR2 SVGAGI. CDR3 nucleotides: TGTGCCAGCAGTTACTCGTCGCCGGATACCTACGAGCAGTACTTC. Encoded protein: CASSYSSPDTYEQYF.

This clone has at least ten counts. V is TRBV20-1 and J is TRBJ2-1; D uncertain. V lost 3 bases and J 12 bases, leaving 18 bases between the germline ends. Germline V gene sequence: CDR1 DFQATT, CDR2 SNEGSKA (reference sequence). This CDR3 region has 13 residues. The DNA of the CDR3 is TGCAGTGCTAGGAACCCGGCTGGGGTAGGGCAGTTCTTC. Its translation is CSARNPAGVGQFF.

This clone has just a few counts. The junction differs from germline at one of its ends, possibly a read error. V and J are TRBV29-1 and TRBJ2-1, with TRBD2 matching 10 bases. Germline V lookup: CDR1 SQVTM, CDR2 ANQGSEA. This CDR3 contains 15 residues. CDR3 in DNA: TGCAGCGTCTCTAGCGGGAGCGGCTCCTACAATGATCAGTTCTTC. Its translation is CSVSSGSGSYNDQFF.

In its sample, this clone ranks as medium-sized. J is TRBJ2-1 and V is TRBV12-3 or TRBV12-4, with 8 nucleotides matching TRBD2. V lost 2 bases, J lost 12 bases, and 12 bases stayed unmatched. The CDR3 contains 15 residues. The CDR3 spells CASSLSGGLIRSQFF. The CDR3 DNA follows: TGTGCCAGCAGTTTAAGCGGGGGATTAATTCGGTCGCAGTTCTTC.

This clone came up many times. The chain links TRBV7-2 to TRBJ2-5; TRBD2 matches 7 bases. The CDR3 covers 14 residues. After removal of 4 bases from V and 5 bases from J, the junction contained 7 bases not matched to a gene. Germline CDR1 reads SGHTA; CDR2 reads FQGNSA. The CDR3 sequence is CASSSPTSPETQYF. In DNA, the CDR3 is TGTGCCAGCAGCTCCCCGACTAGCCCGGAGACCCAGTACTTC.

This clone was seen ten or more times. The chain recombines TRBV5-4 with TRBJ1-3, with a tentative D call TRBD1 (6 bases). In germline, CDR1 is SGHNT, CDR2 YYREEE (reference sequence). The CDR3 loop spans 14 amino acids. The V and J ends lost 4 bases and 4 bases respectively, with 12 bases between them. Here the CDR3 reads CASSQQGGGNTIYF. CDR3 in DNA: TGTGCCAGCAGCCAACAGGGCGGCGGAAACACCATATATTTT.

This clone was observed many times. The genes are TRBV10-3 and TRBJ2-3; TRBD1 matches 11 bases. V was pared by 7 bases and J by 3 bases, with 3 bases of the junction left unmatched. The CDR3 spans 14 residues. Germline lookup yields CDR1 ENHRY and CDR2 SYGVKD. This CDR3 reads CAITGTGGTDTQYF. The CDR3 nucleotides read TGTGCCATCACCGGGACAGGGGGTACAGATACGCAGTATTTT.

This clone was found many times. This may arise from a read error, as a much more abundant clone is one base away. The chain combines TRBV20-1 with TRBJ2-1, with D hard to call. There are 15 residues in the CDR3. CDR1 is DFQATT and CDR2 is SNEGSKA in the germline V gene (reference sequence). CDR3 in amino acids: CSAAPYNLSYSEQFF. The CDR3 bases are TGCAGTGCAGCCCCATATAACCTCTCCTACAGTGAGCAGTTCTTC.

This clone rates as medium-sized. This chain joins TRBV9 and TRBJ2-1; D is ambiguous. The length of the CDR3 is 15 residues. Germline assignment: CDR1 SGDLS and CDR2 YYNGEE. V was clipped by 3 bases and J by 8 bases, with 18 bases between them. In DNA form, the CDR3 reads TGTGCCAGCAGCGAACGACCCCTAAAACTGGATGAGCAGTTCTTC. Amino acid sequence: CASSERPLKLDEQFF.

This clone was counted ten times or more. The gene calls are TRBV2 and TRBJ2-2, with 10 bases that match TRBD2. This CDR3 has 15 amino acids. In germline, CDR1 is SNHLY, CDR2 FYNNEI. The V and J ends lost 8 bases and 2 bases, in that order; junction bases with no gene match: 5. The CDR3 spells CASSGLAVNTGELFF. The DNA of the CDR3 is TGTGCCAGCTCCGGACTAGCGGTAAACACCGGGGAGCTGTTTTTT. Complete variable domain (other parts from reference TRBV2 and TRBJ2-2): EPEVTQTPSHQVTQMGQEVILRCVPISNHLYFYWYRQILGQKVEFLVSFYNNEISEKSEIFDDQFSVERPDGSNFTLKIRSTKLEDSAMYFCASSGLAVNTGELFFGEGSRLTVL.

This clone appeared many times. The V gene is TRBV10-3, the J gene TRBJ1-1; TRBD1 matches at 9 bases. Germline CDR1 reads ENHRY; CDR2 reads SYGVKD. V shed 6 bases, J shed 1 base, and the junction held 0 bases outside the gene matches. The CDR3 consists of 13 residues. CDR3 sequence (DNA): TGTGCCATCAGGGGACAGGGGAACACTGAAGCTTTCTTT. It yields the protein CAIRGQGNTEAFF.

Ten or more counts support this clone. The chain is built from TRBV5-1 and TRBJ2-4, with D tentatively TRBD2 (7 bases). Between the trimmed V and J ends, which lost 2 bases and 7 bases, there was a span of 10 bases. Germline V gene data show CDR1 as SGHRS and CDR2 as YFSETQ. The CDR3 extends over 13 amino acids. The CDR3 sequence is CASSFEGGNIQYF. The CDR3 nucleotides read TGCGCCAGCAGCTTTGAGGGGGGGAACATTCAGTACTTC.

This clone was seen a single time. The V call is TRBV19, the J call TRBJ2-7; D is possibly TRBD1 or TRBD2 (5 bases each). V was cut by 1 base and J by 11 bases, with 27 bases left in between. Germline-derived CDR1 and CDR2 are LNHDA and SQIVND (reference sequence). The CDR3 consists of 17 residues. The CDR3 spells CASSIGRIGTEGNEKYF. For the CDR3, the DNA is TGTGCCAGTAGTATAGGGAGGATAGGCACAGAGGGGAATGAGAAGTACTTC. The full variable domain, its missing parts supplied by reference TRBV19 and TRBJ2-7, is DGGITQSPKYLFRKEGQNVTLSCEQNLNHDAMYWYRQDPGQGLRLIYYSQIVNDFQKGDIAEGYSVSREKKESFPLTVTSAQKNPTAFYLCASSIGRIGTEGNEKYFGPGTRLTVT.

This clone has more than one count but fewer than ten. This sequence joins TRBV7-6 and TRBJ2-1; 8 bases are shared with TRBD1. This CDR3 spans 12 amino acids. CDR1 SGHVS and CDR2 FNYEAQ come from the germline V gene. V shed 5 bases, J shed 9 bases, and the junction held 3 bases outside the gene matches. CDR3: CASSPRGREQFF. CDR3 nucleotides: TGTGCCAGCAGCCCCAGGGGGCGTGAGCAGTTCTTC.

This clone was seen ten or more times. This chain uses TRBV6-5 with TRBJ2-1; D remains unclear. The V gene lost 11 bases and the J gene lost 4 bases, with 33 bases spanning the gap. CDR1 and CDR2 (germline): MNHEY, SVGAGI. The CDR3 has 19 residues. The chain's CDR3 is CAASPRANEYLKLYNEQFF. CDR3 nucleotides: TGTGCCGCCTCCCCACGAGCAAACGAATACTTGAAACTATACAATGAGCAGTTCTTC.

This clone has a count of ten or more. The rearrangement joins TRBV20-1 to TRBJ1-1; possible D gene TRBD1, 6 bases. Per germline, CDR1 DFQATT and CDR2 SNEGSKA (reference sequence). Trimming removed 0 bases at V and 0 bases at J, with 11 bases between. CDR3 length: 15 amino acids. The CDR3 protein is CSARDSQGVNTEAFF. DNA for the CDR3: TGCAGTGCTAGAGATTCACAGGGAGTGAACACTGAAGCTTTCTTT.

Many counts were recorded for this clone. The chain couples TRBV6-1 to TRBJ2-7; weak D call: TRBD2 (6 bases). The CDR3 has 14 residues. Trimming took 4 bases from V and 3 from J, leaving 13 bases between them. CDR1 is MNHNS and CDR2 is SASEGT in the germline V gene. Here the CDR3 reads CASSGTGDSYEQYF. CDR3 DNA: TGTGCCAGCAGTGGAACGGGAGATAGCTACGAGCAGTACTTC.